These T cell receptor beta chains were read from a single sample in a study of T cell responses to AZD1222 COVID-19 vaccine. TCRdb's table, derived via immunoSEQ multiplex PCR, lists solely in-frame clones and lacks some. There are 150,000 to 200,000 clones in the sample; roughly nine tenths occur only once, and approximately 1.2% lies in the top ten. The sequenced sample was peripheral blood, obtained 28 days after the second AZD1222 dose. These receptors all come from an adult who received the AZD1222 COVID-19 vaccine. Each CDR3 is given with its conserved first and last residue. Fields, in order: J gene, D gene, clone size, V gene, CDR3 protein, CDR3 DNA. The D gene is left open where the match is weak. Part of the rows lack a size; the others show once, few, many or a class for expanded clones.

J: TRBJ2-1; D: TRBD1; size: .; V: TRBV19; CDR3: CASSRPLSRGQNEQFF; DNA: TGTGCCAGTAGTCGGCCCCTATCAAGGGGGCAGAATGAGCAGTTCTTC
J: TRBJ1-1; D: TRBD1; size: .; V: TRBV19; CDR3: CASSIDTGGTEAFF; DNA: TGTGCCAGTAGTATAGATACAGGGGGCACTGAAGCTTTCTTT
J: TRBJ2-3; D: TRBD2; size: few; V: TRBV5-6; CDR3: CASSLVVGSGIGTDTQYF; DNA: TGTGCCAGCAGCTTGGTGGTAGGCAGCGGGATAGGTACAGATACGCAGTATTTT
J: TRBJ1-1; D: .; size: .; V: TRBV5-1; CDR3: CASSLNTDTEAFF; DNA: TGCGCCAGCAGCTTGAACACGGACACTGAAGCTTTCTTT
J: TRBJ2-2; D: .; size: .; V: TRBV12-3/TRBV12-4; CDR3: CASKISAGSCFF; DNA: .
J: TRBJ2-1; D: .; size: once; V: TRBV11-3; CDR3: CASSFRGGRDNEQFF; DNA: TGTGCCAGCAGCTTTAGGGGGGGTCGGGACAATGAGCAGTTCTTC
J: TRBJ2-2; D: .; size: .; V: TRBV27; CDR3: CASSFSPGELFF; DNA: TGTGCCAGCAGTTTCAGTCCCGGGGAGCTGTTTTTT
J: TRBJ1-6; D: TRBD1; size: .; V: TRBV2; CDR3: CASSGRGSSYNSPLHF; DNA: TGTGCCAGCAGTGGCAGGGGGTCCTCCTATAATTCACCCCTCCACTTT
J: TRBJ2-7; D: .; size: .; V: TRBV28; CDR3: CASTPGRATSYEQYF; DNA: TGTGCCAGCACCCCGGGGCGGGCAACATCCTACGAGCAGTACTTC
J: TRBJ2-7; D: .; size: .; V: TRBV27; CDR3: CASSPRDTRGEQYF; DNA: TGTGCCAGCAGTCCACGGGACACGCGGGGCGAGCAGTACTTC
J: TRBJ2-7; D: .; size: .; V: TRBV7-9; CDR3: CASSLEAGGRREQYF; DNA: TGTGCCAGCAGCTTAGAGGCCGGGGGCCGGCGCGAGCAGTACTTC
J: TRBJ1-2; D: TRBD1; size: .; V: TRBV3-1/TRBV3-2; CDR3: CASSRGQAYYGYTF; DNA: TGTGCCAGCAGCCGAGGACAGGCGTACTATGGCTACACCTTC
J: TRBJ2-7; D: TRBD2; size: .; V: TRBV5-1; CDR3: CASSSGTRGDEQYF; DNA: TGCGCCAGCAGCTCGGGCACCCGGGGGGACGAGCAGTACTTC
J: TRBJ2-2; D: TRBD1; size: .; V: TRBV7-2; CDR3: CASSLATGGTGELFF; DNA: TGTGCCAGCAGCTTAGCCACAGGGGGCACCGGGGAGCTGTTTTTT
J: TRBJ1-1; D: .; size: .; V: TRBV19; CDR3: CASITRGFTEAFF; DNA: TGTGCCAGTATAACCCGGGGTTTCACTGAAGCTTTCTTT
J: TRBJ1-6; D: .; size: .; V: TRBV6-1; CDR3: CASSEVGGASPLHF; DNA: TGTGCCAGCAGTGAGGTAGGGGGGGCTTCACCCCTCCACTTT
J: TRBJ1-1; D: TRBD1; size: .; V: TRBV7-9; CDR3: CASSLASGGNTEAFF; DNA: TGTGCCAGCAGCTTAGCGTCAGGGGGGAACACTGAAGCTTTCTTT
J: TRBJ1-6; D: .; size: .; V: TRBV7-2; CDR3: CASSLVGSYNSPLHF; DNA: TGTGCCAGCAGCTTAGTAGGCTCCTATAATTCACCCCTCCACTTT
J: TRBJ1-1; D: .; size: .; V: TRBV25-1; CDR3: CASSTGAQKAFF; DNA: TGTGCCAGCAGCACAGGAGCCCAAAAAGCTTTCTTT
J: TRBJ2-3; D: .; size: .; V: TRBV3-1/TRBV3-2; CDR3: CASSQAKPRQIRTSTDTQYF; DNA: TGTGCCAGCAGCCAAGCTAAACCCAGGCAGATACGAACTAGCACAGATACGCAGTATTTT
J: TRBJ2-3; D: TRBD2; size: .; V: TRBV4-2; CDR3: CASSQTPSGGSTDTQYF; DNA: TGTGCCAGCAGCCAAACCCCGAGCGGGGGCAGCACAGATACGCAGTATTTT
J: TRBJ1-5; D: TRBD1; size: .; V: TRBV6-5; CDR3: CATQGERGSNQPQHF; DNA: TGTGCCACCCAGGGGGAGAGGGGTAGCAATCAGCCCCAGCATTTT
J: TRBJ1-6; D: .; size: .; V: TRBV27; CDR3: CASSLSGREGVVSPLHF; DNA: TGTGCCAGCAGTTTATCTGGACGAGAGGGGGTGGTTTCACCCCTCCACTTT
J: TRBJ1-5; D: .; size: .; V: TRBV12-3/TRBV12-4; CDR3: CASTLSANQPQHF; DNA: TGTGCCAGCACCCTCTCCGCCAATCAGCCCCAGCATTTT
J: TRBJ1-1; D: .; size: .; V: TRBV7-8; CDR3: CASSLATASTEAFF; DNA: TGTGCCAGCAGCTTAGCGACAGCGTCCACTGAAGCTTTCTTT
J: TRBJ1-4; D: .; size: .; V: TRBV7-8; CDR3: CASSHLGRGADEKLFF; DNA: TGTGCCAGCAGCCACTTAGGTCGGGGGGCGGATGAAAAACTGTTTTTT
J: TRBJ2-2; D: TRBD2; size: once; V: TRBV29-1; CDR3: CSVVVAGVNTGELFF; DNA: TGCAGCGTTGTAGTAGCGGGGGTAAACACCGGGGAGCTGTTTTTT
J: TRBJ1-2; D: TRBD1; size: .; V: TRBV12-3/TRBV12-4; CDR3: CASSYKGQALYTF; DNA: TGTGCCAGCAGTTATAAGGGACAGGCCCTCTACACCTTC
J: TRBJ2-7; D: TRBD2; size: .; V: TRBV15; CDR3: CATSRDSGGAGYEQYF; DNA: TGTGCCACCAGCAGAGATAGCGGGGGAGCCGGGTACGAGCAGTACTTC
J: TRBJ1-2; D: .; size: few; V: TRBV4-2; CDR3: CASRGGKDYGYTF; DNA: TGTGCCAGTAGGGGGGGGAAGGACTATGGCTACACCTTC
J: TRBJ1-5; D: TRBD1; size: .; V: TRBV19; CDR3: CASSSQGARGQPQHF; DNA: TGTGCCAGTAGTTCTCAGGGGGCGCGGGGTCAGCCCCAGCATTTT
J: TRBJ1-2; D: .; size: .; V: TRBV19; CDR3: CATGDYGYTF; DNA: TGTGCCACTGGGGACTATGGCTACACCTTC
J: TRBJ1-2; D: TRBD1; size: .; V: TRBV3-1/TRBV3-2; CDR3: CASSPGQGIDGYTF; DNA: TGTGCCAGCAGCCCAGGACAGGGTATAGATGGCTACACCTTC
J: TRBJ2-3; D: .; size: .; V: TRBV7-3; CDR3: CASSLFGESSTDTQYF; DNA: TGTGCCAGCAGCTTATTCGGGGAATCTAGCACAGATACGCAGTATTTT
J: TRBJ1-2; D: .; size: .; V: TRBV7-2; CDR3: CASSLAARLGGGGYTF; DNA: TGTGCCAGCAGCTTAGCGGCTCGACTGGGGGGAGGAGGCTACACCTTC
J: TRBJ2-1; D: .; size: .; V: TRBV6-5; CDR3: CASTQMGARNEQFF; DNA: TGTGCCAGCACTCAGATGGGGGCCCGAAATGAGCAGTTCTTC
J: TRBJ2-7; D: TRBD2; size: once; V: TRBV3-1/TRBV3-2; CDR3: CASSPGLAGWGYYEQYF; DNA: TGTGCCAGCAGCCCGGGACTAGCGGGATGGGGCTACTACGAGCAGTACTTC
J: TRBJ1-1; D: .; size: .; V: TRBV2; CDR3: CASTGLSNTEAFF; DNA: TGTGCCAGCACCGGACTGTCTAACACTGAAGCTTTCTTT
J: TRBJ2-5; D: TRBD2; size: .; V: TRBV2; CDR3: CASSEGLAEETQYF; DNA: TGTGCCAGCAGTGAGGGACTAGCGGAAGAGACCCAGTACTTC
J: TRBJ2-3; D: .; size: .; V: TRBV7-9; CDR3: CASSPTGISTDTQYF; DNA: TGTGCCAGCAGCCCAACAGGGATTAGCACAGATACGCAGTATTTT
J: TRBJ1-1; D: TRBD1; size: .; V: TRBV9; CDR3: CASSPEGQGNTEAFF; DNA: TGTGCCAGCAGCCCAGAGGGACAGGGGAACACTGAAGCTTTCTTT
J: TRBJ2-2; D: .; size: .; V: TRBV19; CDR3: CAVEPIRGTGELFF; DNA: TGTGCCGTGGAGCCTATTAGAGGGACCGGGGAGCTGTTTTTT
J: TRBJ2-7; D: TRBD1; size: .; V: TRBV5-1; CDR3: CASSVTGAYEQYF; DNA: TGCGCCAGCAGCGTTACAGGGGCCTACGAGCAGTACTTC
J: TRBJ2-1; D: TRBD1; size: .; V: TRBV7-2; CDR3: CASSPTGGSYNEQFF; DNA: TGTGCCAGCAGCCCCACAGGGGGCTCCTACAATGAGCAGTTCTTC
J: TRBJ1-1; D: .; size: .; V: TRBV27; CDR3: CASSFGSEAFF; DNA: TGTGCCAGCAGTTTTGGCTCTGAAGCTTTCTTT
J: TRBJ2-7; D: TRBD1; size: once; V: TRBV9; CDR3: CASSAEQGGGNEQYF; DNA: TGTGCCAGCAGCGCCGAACAGGGGGGTGGAAACGAGCAGTACTTC
J: TRBJ1-1; D: .; size: .; V: TRBV2; CDR3: CASSGSDLATEAFF; DNA: TGTGCCAGCAGTGGATCGGACCTGGCCACTGAAGCTTTCTTT
J: TRBJ2-7; D: .; size: .; V: TRBV19; CDR3: CASSMSTPLEDEQYF; DNA: TGTGCCAGTAGTATGAGTACGCCATTGGAGGATGAGCAGTACTTC
J: TRBJ2-5; D: TRBD2; size: .; V: TRBV19; CDR3: CASSSAGGAETQYF; DNA: TGTGCCAGTAGTAGTGCGGGGGGGGCTGAGACCCAGTACTTC
J: TRBJ1-4; D: TRBD1; size: .; V: TRBV7-9; CDR3: CASSFPDRGRTTNEKLFF; DNA: TGTGCCAGCAGCTTTCCCGACAGGGGGCGAACAACTAATGAAAAACTGTTTTTT
J: TRBJ2-3; D: TRBD2; size: .; V: TRBV7-8; CDR3: CASRITSGSTDTQYF; DNA: TGTGCCAGCAGAATCACTAGCGGGAGCACAGATACGCAGTATTTT
J: TRBJ2-1; D: .; size: .; V: TRBV10-1; CDR3: CASSDSDEQFF; DNA: TGCGCCAGCAGTGACAGCGATGAGCAGTTCTTC
J: TRBJ1-1; D: .; size: .; V: TRBV7-3; CDR3: CVAENTEAFF; DNA: TGTGTGGCCGAGAACACTGAAGCTTTCTTT